Each of the 22 T cell receptor beta chains below was sequenced from the same sample in a study of CD8+CD57+ T cells in acquired aplastic anemia (dated by TCRdb to the late 2010s). Flow cytometry had shown CD8+CD57+ cell expansion in the patients selected for sequencing. TCRdb names Illumina HiSeq 2000 as the instrument used. Profiling of TCR beta VDJ combinations and CDR3 sequences used genomic DNA as the template. In-frame beta chains were kept once TCRdb had trimmed the public reads at Q25 with fastp and called clones with MiXCR. Under each unique CDR3 protein, matching rows form one entry showing the most common genes and DNA. The sample table contains 120,000 or so distinct CDR3 sequences; only one count was recorded for almost 40% of them. Over 2% of the sample lies in the top ten. Source material: sorted CD4+, CD8+, or CD8+CD57+ T cells (not recorded which) from PBMCs. These receptors all come from a human donor with aplastic anemia.

The J gene is TRBJ1-1, the V gene TRBV7-2, with D hard to call. Germline V lookup: CDR1 SGHTA, CDR2 FQGNSA. CDR3 length equals 12 residues. V dropped 0 bases and J dropped 4 bases, with 3 bases sitting between them. Here the CDR3 reads CASSLASTEAFF. The CDR3 DNA reads TGTGCCAGCAGCTTAGCTTCCACTGAAGCTTTCTTT.

The V call is TRBV15, the J call TRBJ2-7, with D perhaps being TRBD1 or TRBD2 (5 bases each). From germline, CDR1 is LNHNV and CDR2 YYDKDF (reference sequence). V lost 3 bases, J lost 1 base, and 13 bases lay in between. The CDR3 length is 15 residues. This CDR3 is CATSSLGEGSYEQYF. CDR3 sequence (DNA): TGTGCCACCAGCAGCTTAGGTGAGGGGTCCTACGAGCAGTACTTC. The full variable domain, with the rest looked up from reference TRBV15 and TRBJ2-7, is DAMVIQNPRYQVTQFGKPVTLSCSQTLNHNVMYWYQQKSSQAPKLLFHYYDKDFNNEADTPDNFQSRRPNTSFCFLDIRSPGLGDTAMYLCATSSLGEGSYEQYFGPGTRLTVT.

This clonotype was recorded a few times. One end of the junction does not line up with germline, which may come from a read error. The V call is TRBV2, the J call TRBJ2-1, with D possibly being TRBD1 or TRBD2 (5 bases each). This CDR3 comprises 15 residues. Germline assignment: CDR1 SNHLY and CDR2 FYNNEI. The CDR3 here is CAGSEEGTRNNGQFF. The CDR3 DNA reads TGTGCCGGCAGTGAAGAGGGGACGAGAAACAATGGGCAGTTCTTC.

This clonotype was recorded many times. The CDR3 region is CASSGDGGHLHF. Written as DNA, the CDR3 is TGTGCCAGCAGCGGTGACGGAGGTCACCTCCACTTT. This chain joins TRBV12-3 or TRBV12-4 and TRBJ1-6; no reliable D call. This CDR3 region has 12 residues. V shed 6 bases and J shed 15 bases, with 15 bases lying between them.

With respect to this clonotype: This may be a read error, as it is one base from a much larger clone. The chain carries TRBV9 and TRBJ2-2; D not certain. Germline-derived CDR1 and CDR2 are SGDLS and YYNGEE. The length of the CDR3 is 14 residues. V gave up 4 bases and J gave up 5 bases, with 12 bases separating them. The CDR3: CASSSYGFTGELFF. CDR3 in DNA: TGTGCCAGCAGCTCCTACGGCTTTACCGGGGAGCTGTTTTTT.

Only a few counts were recorded for this clonotype. The chain joins TRBV11-2 to TRBJ2-2; 8 nucleotides agree with TRBD2. The length of the CDR3 is 15 residues. The germline V gene encodes CDR1 SGHAT and CDR2 FQNNGV. J gave up 1 base and V 6 bases, and 4 bases lay outside the gene matches. The CDR3 reads CASSRGGMNTGELFF. CDR3 DNA sequence: TGTGCCAGCAGTCGGGGGGGGATGAACACCGGGGAGCTGTTTTTT.

The V gene is TRBV7-2, the J gene TRBJ1-2; D gene uncertain. CDR3 size: 12 residues. The V gene's germline CDR1 is SGHTA and CDR2 FQGNSA. Trimming removed 0 bases from V and 8 bases from J, with 7 bases in between. The CDR3: CASSLAGSGYTF. In nucleotides, the CDR3 is TGTGCCAGCAGCTTAGCGGGGAGCGGCTACACCTTC. The full variable domain, rest sourced from reference TRBV7-2 and TRBJ1-2, is GAGVSQSPSNKVTEKGKDVELRCDPISGHTALYWYRQSLGQGLEFLIYFQGNSAPDKSGLPSDRFSAERTGGSVSTLTIQRTQQEDSAVYLCASSLAGSGYTFGSGTRLTVV.

Ten or more counts support this clonotype. This chain links TRBV5-1 with TRBJ2-2, with D tentatively TRBD1 (6 bases). V was shortened by 1 base and J by 4 bases, with 14 bases between the two germline ends. CDR1 and CDR2 (germline): SGHRS, YFSETQ. There are 16 residues in the CDR3. The CDR3 region is CASSLQGQGLTGELFF. The CDR3 bases are TGCGCCAGCAGCTTGCAGGGGCAGGGTCTCACCGGGGAGCTGTTTTTT. Full variable domain (missing parts from reference TRBV5-1 and TRBJ2-2): KAGVTQTPRYLIKTRGQQVTLSCSPISGHRSVSWYQQTPGQGLQFLFEYFSETQRNKGNFPGRFSGRQFSNSRSEMNVSTLELGDSALYLCASSLQGQGLTGELFFGEGSRLTVL.

J is TRBJ1-4 and V is TRBV9, with D tentatively TRBD1 (5 bases). The CDR3 has 15 amino acids. V was pared by 4 bases and J by 7 bases, with 17 bases between. Looked up from germline, CDR1 is SGDLS and CDR2 is YYNGEE. This chain's CDR3 is CASSPLGSGGEKLFF. CDR3 DNA sequence: TGTGCCAGCAGCCCCCTTGGGTCGGGGGGTGAAAAACTGTTTTTT.

The chain combines TRBV15 with TRBJ1-5; D possibly corresponds to TRBD1 (6 bases). CDR1 is LNHNV, CDR2 YYDKDF, per germline (reference sequence). Trimming stripped 1 base from V and 4 bases from J, with 11 bases between. CDR3 length: 15 amino acids. In DNA form, the CDR3 reads TGTGCCACCAGCAGAGTTCAGGGGTTTAATCAGCCCCAGCATTTT. Protein: CATSRVQGFNQPQHF. Full variable domain (rest looked up from reference TRBV15 and TRBJ1-5): DAMVIQNPRYQVTQFGKPVTLSCSQTLNHNVMYWYQQKSSQAPKLLFHYYDKDFNNEADTPDNFQSRRPNTSFCFLDIRSPGLGDTAMYLCATSRVQGFNQPQHFGDGTRLSIL.

This clonotype was seen repeatedly, ten times or more. V and J are TRBV27 and TRBJ1-2; TRBD1 is a possible D gene (6 bases). The CDR3 totals 14 residues. Trimming shortened V by 5 bases and J by 3 bases, and 13 bases separated the two germline ends. The germline CDR1 and CDR2 sequences are MNHEY and SMNVEV (reference sequence). The CDR3, as DNA: TGTGCCAGCAGTCCTTGGAGGACAGACTATGGCTACACCTTC. It codes for CASSPWRTDYGYTF.

This rearrangement joins TRBV9 to TRBJ2-7; no reliable D call. The germline V and J ends were trimmed by 4 bases and 0 bases, with 11 bases remaining between them. The germline gives CDR1 SGDLS, CDR2 YYNGEE. The CDR3 is made up of 14 amino acids. The CDR3, as DNA: TGTGCCAGCAGCATAGGAATGAGCTCCTACGAGCAGTACGTC. Translating it yields CASSIGMSSYEQYV.

This clonotype was recorded at least ten times. V is TRBV2 and J is TRBJ2-7; the D is unclear. The CDR3 covers 15 residues. Between the trimmed V and J ends, which lost 2 bases and 6 bases, there was a span of 17 bases. Germline V gives CDR1 SNHLY, CDR2 FYNNEI. The CDR3 spells CASSEIPPQWGEQYF. CDR3 nucleotide sequence: TGTGCCAGCAGTGAAATCCCGCCCCAATGGGGCGAGCAGTACTTC.

On this clonotype itself: A much larger clone differs from this one at a single base, so this may be a read error. The chain has TRBV4-2 and TRBJ2-1, with D perhaps TRBD1 (5 bases). In germline, CDR1 is LGHNA, CDR2 YNFKEQ. This CDR3 contains 14 residues. V was cut by 0 bases and J by 12 bases, with 15 bases left in between. The chain's CDR3 is CASSQDVGRAAQFF. The CDR3 DNA reads as TGTGCCAGCAGCCAAGATGTGGGCAGGGCGGCGCAGTTCTTC.

In the case of this clonotype: At one of its ends the junction is not consistent with the germline gene, which may arise from a read error. The chain links TRBV10-3 to TRBJ1-2; D not resolved. CDR1 ENHRY and CDR2 SYGVKD come from the germline V gene. There are 13 residues in the CDR3. Here the CDR3 DNA reads TGTACCATCAGTGACGGACGGAGAGATGGCTACACCTTC. Amino acids: CTISDGRRDGYTF.

As to this clonotype: A much larger clone differs from this one at a single base, so this may be a read error. No conserved phenylalanine or tryptophan ends this CDR3, so it is likely a read error. The V call is TRBV10-1, the J call TRBJ2-3; TRBD2 matches at 12 bases. The trim removed 4 bases at V and 4 bases at J, leaving 15 bases unmatched. Germline values: CDR1 WNHNN, CDR2 SYGVQD (reference sequence). The length of the CDR3 is 19 residues. DNA of the CDR3: TGCGCCAGCAGTGGTCCGCTAGCGGGGGGGCAGGACCGTGCAGATACGCAGTATTCT. It yields the protein CASSGPLAGGQDRADTQYS.

In its sample, this clonotype was seen many times. The chain carries TRBV20-1 and TRBJ1-1; 10 bases align to TRBD1. Germline V gene data show CDR1 as DFQATT and CDR2 as SNEGSKA (reference sequence). V shed 4 bases, J shed 5 bases, and the junction held 7 bases outside the gene matches. The CDR3 has 14 residues. Here the CDR3 DNA reads TGCAGTGCTAAGACAGGGGGCATGGAGACTGAAGCTTTCTTT. The encoded protein is CSAKTGGMETEAFF.

This clonotype came up many times. The chain couples TRBV9 to TRBJ1-2, with D uncertain. CDR1 and CDR2 from the germline V gene are SGDLS and YYNGEE. Trimming shortened V by 5 bases and J by 2 bases, and 16 bases separated the two germline ends. This CDR3 is 15 amino acids long. CDR3 residues: CASSGLEGRNYGYTF. Here the CDR3 DNA reads TGTGCCAGCAGTGGCCTCGAAGGGCGAAACTATGGCTACACCTTC.

The chain employs TRBV2 and TRBJ1-5; unclear D gene. Per germline, CDR1 SNHLY and CDR2 FYNNEI. The CDR3 covers 17 residues. Deletions cut 3 bases from V and 0 bases from J, with 15 bases between. CDR3 bases: TGTGCCAGCAGTGATGGGCCGCGGATCCTTAGCAATCAGCCCCAGCATTTT. Amino acid sequence: CASSDGPRILSNQPQHF.

J is TRBJ1-4 and V is TRBV7-9; the D gene is possibly TRBD1 (5 bases). The germline V gene has CDR1 SEHNR and CDR2 FQNEAQ (reference sequence). The length of the CDR3 is 13 residues. CDR3 loop: CSWGGATNEKLFF. The CDR3 DNA reads TGTTCGTGGGGCGGCGCAACTAATGAAAAACTGTTTTTT.

This clonotype has at least ten counts. The chain couples TRBV9 to TRBJ2-1, with no clear D. Trimming stripped 0 bases from V and 7 bases from J, with 8 bases between. The CDR3 contains 13 residues. Germline V CDR1 and CDR2: SGDLS, YYNGEE. CDR3 nucleotides: TGTGCCAGCAGCGTAGCGACGGGTAATGAGCAGTTCTTC. Its translation is CASSVATGNEQFF. Drawing the rest from reference TRBV9 and TRBJ2-1, the complete variable domain is DSGVTQTPKHLITATGQRVTLRCSPRSGDLSVYWYQQSLDQGLQFLIQYYNGEERAKGNILERFSAQQFPDLHSELNLSSLELGDSALYFCASSVATGNEQFFGPGTRLTVL.

This clonotype was seen ten or more times. The CDR3 DNA sequence: TGTGCCAGCAGTGGCCAGGGACAGGGTTCCCACGAGCAGTACTTC. Translating it yields CASSGQGQGSHEQYF. The chain is built from TRBV7-2 and TRBJ2-7, with 9 bases lining up with TRBD1. Germline CDR1 reads SGHTA; CDR2 reads FQGNSA. The junction had 11 bases not matched to a gene; V was cut back by 6 bases and J by 5 bases. The CDR3 extends over 15 amino acids.